Shown below are 8 T cell receptor beta chains from a single sample sequenced in a study of early stage breast cancer tumors. Sequencing used immunoSEQ multiplex PCR; TCRdb keeps in-frame clones, though not all of them. The sample yields about 11,000 clones, 55% to 75% seen once. Sample: breast tumor tissue. These receptors came from a person aged 35-55 years with breast cancer.

A few counts support this clone. The chain employs TRBV2 and TRBJ2-7; 10 nucleotides line up with TRBD1. V lost 6 bases and J lost 3; bases outside the gene matches: 8. The germline V gene encodes CDR1 SNHLY and CDR2 FYNNEI. The CDR3 length is 15 residues. CDR3 nucleotides: TGTGCCAGCAGAGAATCCGGGACAGGGGACTACGAGCAGTACTTC. It encodes CASRESGTGDYEQYF. The full variable domain, rest sourced from reference TRBV2 and TRBJ2-7, is EPEVTQTPSHQVTQMGQEVILRCVPISNHLYFYWYRQILGQKVEFLVSFYNNEISEKSEIFDDQFSVERPDGSNFTLKIRSTKLEDSAMYFCASRESGTGDYEQYFGPGTRLTVT.

The V gene is TRBV4-3, the J gene TRBJ2-7; the match to TRBD2 covers 7 bases. Germline CDR1 is LGHNA and CDR2 is YSLEER. The CDR3 sequence is 12 residues long. Losses at the gene ends were 6 bases for V and 3 bases for J; bases not matched to a gene: 2. In DNA, the CDR3 is TGCGCCAGCAGGGGAGGGAACTACGAGCAGTACTTC. As protein: CASRGGNYEQYF.

The chain recombines TRBV4-1 with TRBJ2-3; 12 nucleotides align to TRBD2. The CDR3 extends over 17 amino acids. V lost 0 bases, J lost 11 bases, and 12 bases stayed unmatched. In germline, CDR1 is MGHRA, CDR2 YSYEKL. In DNA form, the CDR3 reads TGCGCCAGCAGCCAAGAAGATCGACTAGCGGGGGCCATGGGGCAGTATTTT. It translates to CASSQEDRLAGAMGQYF.

This sequence joins TRBV6-1 and TRBJ2-1; maybe TRBD1 (5 bases). The germline V and J ends were trimmed by 10 bases and 5 bases, with 12 bases remaining between them. This CDR3 spans 12 amino acids. Germline values: CDR1 MNHNS, CDR2 SASEGT. CDR3 nucleotides: TGTGCCAACAGGACACTTAACAATGAGCAGTTCTTC. Its protein is CANRTLNNEQFF.

The chain links TRBV6-5 to TRBJ1-2, with no clear D. Germline CDR1 is MNHEY and CDR2 is SVGAGI. V was pared by 5 bases and J by 2 bases, with 15 bases between. This CDR3 has 15 residues. The CDR3 protein is CASSPTGSLNYGYTF. The CDR3 coding sequence is TGTGCCAGCAGTCCGACCGGTTCCCTCAACTATGGCTACACCTTC.

V is TRBV7-2 and J is TRBJ2-7; 14 bases are a match to TRBD2. V trimming: 5 bases; J trimming: 6 bases; junction bases outside the gene matches: 9. CDR1 is SGHTA, CDR2 FQGNSA, per germline. CDR3 length equals 16 residues. In DNA, the CDR3 is TGTGCCAGCAGCCTGGGACTAGCGGGAGTGGGGAGCGAGCAGTACTTC. Translating it yields CASSLGLAGVGSEQYF.

V and J are TRBV7-3 and TRBJ2-3; 11 bases match TRBD2. Germline CDR1 SGHTA, CDR2 FQGTGA. This CDR3 comprises 15 residues. V was pared by 5 bases and J by 4 bases, with 5 bases of the junction left unmatched. The CDR3: CASSLAGGGADTQYF. CDR3 coding DNA: TGTGCCAGCAGCCTAGCGGGAGGTGGGGCAGATACGCAGTATTTT. Variable domain in full (rest from reference TRBV7-3 and TRBJ2-3): GAGVSQTPSNKVTEKGKYVELRCDPISGHTALYWYRQSLGQGPEFLIYFQGTGAADDSGLPNDRFFAVRPEGSVSTLKIQRTERGDSAVYLCASSLAGGGADTQYFGPGTRLTVL.

A few counts support this clone. The CDR3 sequence: CASSRGQVISPLHF. The CDR3 DNA reads as TGCGCCAGCAGCCGGGGACAGGTTATTTCACCCCTCCACTTT. The V gene is TRBV5-1, the J gene TRBJ1-6, with TRBD1 identical over 8 bases. Germline assignment: CDR1 SGHRS and CDR2 YFSETQ. CDR3 length: 14 amino acids. The junction had 6 bases not matched to a gene; V was cut back by 4 bases and J by 9 bases.